These 12 T cell receptor beta chains were sequenced from one sample in a study of CD8 T cells in Susac syndrome. An input of roughly 0.45 to 1 ug of RNA was subjected to reverse transcription using random hexamers. MiXCR, run by TCRdb on the immunoSEQ multiplex PCR reads, gives a single entry per CDR3 protein. The sample carries about 100,000 distinct CDR3 sequences, 95% recorded once. Material: CD8+ T cells from PBMCs. The origin of the receptors is a human donor with Susac syndrome.

This chain connects TRBV25-1 to TRBJ1-6; D is undetermined. CDR1 and CDR2 from the germline V gene are MGHDK and SYGVNS. Trimming removed 4 bases at V and 7 bases at J, with 11 bases between. This CDR3 region has 14 residues. The CDR3 DNA follows: TGTGCCAGCAGTGGTCAGGAGCCCAATTCACCCCTCCACTTT. This gives the protein CASSGQEPNSPLHF.

This chain links TRBV20-1 with TRBJ1-5; D gene uncertain. This CDR3 contains 17 residues. V was clipped by 0 bases and J by 0 bases, with 15 bases between them. CDR1 is DFQATT, CDR2 SNEGSKA, per germline (reference sequence). The chain's CDR3 is CSARDPRTVNSNQPQHF. The DNA for the CDR3 is TGCAGTGCTAGAGATCCCCGGACGGTCAATAGCAATCAGCCCCAGCATTTT.

V is TRBV20-1 and J is TRBJ1-1; possibly TRBD1 for D (5 bases). V was pared by 3 bases and J by 1 base, with 15 bases between. Germline CDR1 DFQATT, CDR2 SNEGSKA (reference sequence). The CDR3 is 15 amino acids. The CDR3 coding sequence is TGCAGTGCTAGGAAACGACTTCAGGGGAACACTGAAGCTTTCTTT. This codes for CSARKRLQGNTEAFF.

The CDR3 DNA reads TGTGCCAGCAACGCCCACCACGAGCAGTACTTC. This gives the protein CASNAHHEQYF. The gene calls are TRBV28 and TRBJ2-7, with unresolved D. CDR1 is MDHEN, CDR2 SYDVKM, per germline. The CDR3 extends over 11 amino acids. V was trimmed by 7 bases and J by 5 bases, leaving 9 bases between them.

The chain has TRBV29-1 and TRBJ1-1; 8 bases map to TRBD1. V trimming: 7 bases; J trimming: 0 bases; junction bases outside the gene matches: 7. Germline assignment: CDR1 SQVTM and CDR2 ANQGSEA. This CDR3 comprises 14 residues. The chain's CDR3 is CSAHRGGMNTEAFF. The CDR3 DNA reads as TGCAGCGCTCACAGGGGGGGGATGAACACTGAAGCTTTCTTT.

The chain is built from TRBV10-3 and TRBJ2-3, with 14 bases lining up with TRBD2. CDR1 is ENHRY, CDR2 SYGVKD, per germline. V shed 10 bases, J shed 2 bases, and the junction held 11 bases outside the gene matches. The length of the CDR3 is 17 residues. DNA of the CDR3: TGTGCCACCGAATCCGGGACTAGCGGGAGCAACACAGATACGCAGTATTTT. It translates to CATESGTSGSNTDTQYF.

The CDR3 protein is CASSQHTGGTSEYNEQFF. The CDR3 DNA is TGTGCCAGCAGCCAGCATACGGGTGGGACTAGCGAATACAATGAGCAGTTCTTC. The chain couples TRBV4-2 to TRBJ2-1, with 10 positions matching TRBD2. Germline V gene data show CDR1 as LGHNA and CDR2 as YNFKEQ. This CDR3 has 18 amino acids. Trimming at V came to 3 bases and at J to 4 bases, leaving 12 bases not matched to a gene.

This rearrangement joins TRBV27 to TRBJ2-1; D ambiguous. The CDR3 is 12 amino acids. Trimming removed 6 bases from V and 9 bases from J, with 12 bases in between. Germline loops: CDR1 MNHEY, CDR2 SMNVEV (reference sequence). The CDR3 is CASSPTTAEQFF. CDR3 nucleotide sequence: TGTGCCAGCAGCCCCACCACTGCTGAGCAGTTCTTC.

This rearrangement joins TRBV20-1 to TRBJ1-2; D is undetermined. Trimming pared 3 bases from V and 5 bases from J, leaving 13 bases between. The CDR3 runs to 13 residues. Germline CDR1 reads DFQATT; CDR2 reads SNEGSKA (reference sequence). The CDR3 loop is CSASEGMRYGYTF. The CDR3 region has the DNA TGCAGTGCTAGCGAGGGAATGAGATATGGCTACACCTTC.

This chain connects TRBV20-1 to TRBJ2-1; the match to TRBD2 covers 12 bases. CDR3 length equals 15 residues. Germline V lookup: CDR1 DFQATT, CDR2 SNEGSKA (reference sequence). The V and J ends lost 6 bases and 9 bases, in that order; junction bases with no gene match: 12. The CDR3 reads CSATTASGRALEQFF. The CDR3 nucleotides read TGCAGTGCCACAACCGCTAGCGGGAGGGCCCTTGAGCAGTTCTTC.

The rearrangement joins TRBV24-1 to TRBJ2-3, with D unresolved. The CDR3 is made up of 13 amino acids. CDR1 and CDR2 (germline): KGHDR, SFDVKD. V was trimmed by 6 bases and J by 1 base, leaving 7 bases between them. CDR3 residues: CATSRAGTDTQYF. CDR3 bases: TGTGCCACCAGTCGGGCTGGCACAGATACGCAGTATTTT.

This chain links TRBV6-5 with TRBJ2-2; 10 positions match TRBD1. Germline CDR1 MNHEY, CDR2 SVGAGI. V shed 2 bases and J 3 bases; nucleotides not matched to a gene: 0. CDR3 length: 15 amino acids. The CDR3 loop reads CASSYGTGDTGELFF. Written as DNA, the CDR3 is TGTGCCAGCAGTTACGGGACAGGGGACACCGGGGAGCTGTTTTTT.